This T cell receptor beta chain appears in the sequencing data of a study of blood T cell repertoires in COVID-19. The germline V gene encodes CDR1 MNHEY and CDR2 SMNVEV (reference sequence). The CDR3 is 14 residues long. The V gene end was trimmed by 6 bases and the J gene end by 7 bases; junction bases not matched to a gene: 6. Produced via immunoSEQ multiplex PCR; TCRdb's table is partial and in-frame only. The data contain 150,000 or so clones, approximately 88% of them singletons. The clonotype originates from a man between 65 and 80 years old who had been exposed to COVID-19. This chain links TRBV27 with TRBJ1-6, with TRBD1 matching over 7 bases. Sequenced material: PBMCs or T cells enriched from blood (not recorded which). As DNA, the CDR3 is TGTGCCAGCAGGGCCGGGACAGAAAATTCACCCCTCCACTTT. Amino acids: CASRAGTENSPLHF.